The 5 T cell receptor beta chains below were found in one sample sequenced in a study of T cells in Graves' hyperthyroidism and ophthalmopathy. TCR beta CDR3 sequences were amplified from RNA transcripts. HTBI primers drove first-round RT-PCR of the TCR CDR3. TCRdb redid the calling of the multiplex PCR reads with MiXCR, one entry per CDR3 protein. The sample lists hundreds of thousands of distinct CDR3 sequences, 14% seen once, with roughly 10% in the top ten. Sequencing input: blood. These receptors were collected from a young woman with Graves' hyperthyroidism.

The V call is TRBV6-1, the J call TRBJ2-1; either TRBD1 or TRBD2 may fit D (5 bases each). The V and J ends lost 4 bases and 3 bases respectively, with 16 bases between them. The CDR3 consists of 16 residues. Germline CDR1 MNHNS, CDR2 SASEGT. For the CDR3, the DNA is TGTGCCAGCAGTGTAAACCCCGGGACGATCTACAATGAGCAGTTCTTC. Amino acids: CASSVNPGTIYNEQFF.

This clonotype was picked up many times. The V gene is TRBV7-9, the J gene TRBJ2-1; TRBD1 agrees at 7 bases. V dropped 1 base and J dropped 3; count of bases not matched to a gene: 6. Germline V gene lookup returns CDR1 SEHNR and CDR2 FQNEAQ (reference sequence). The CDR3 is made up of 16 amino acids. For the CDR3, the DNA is TGTGCCAGCAGCTTAGAGTCACAGGGGTTCTACAATGAGCAGTTCTTC. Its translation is CASSLESQGFYNEQFF. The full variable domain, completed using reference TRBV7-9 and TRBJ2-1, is DTGVSQNPRHKITKRGQNVTFRCDPISEHNRLYWYRQTLGQGPEFLTYFQNEAQLEKSRLLSDRFSAERPKGSFSTLEIQRTEQGDSAMYLCASSLESQGFYNEQFFGPGTRLTVL.

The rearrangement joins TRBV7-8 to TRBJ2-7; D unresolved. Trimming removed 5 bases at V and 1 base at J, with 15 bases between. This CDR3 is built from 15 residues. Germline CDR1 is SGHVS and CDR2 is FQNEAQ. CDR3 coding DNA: TGTGCCAGCAGCACAAGCAGGTTTGGGTCCTACGAGCAGTACTTC. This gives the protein CASSTSRFGSYEQYF.

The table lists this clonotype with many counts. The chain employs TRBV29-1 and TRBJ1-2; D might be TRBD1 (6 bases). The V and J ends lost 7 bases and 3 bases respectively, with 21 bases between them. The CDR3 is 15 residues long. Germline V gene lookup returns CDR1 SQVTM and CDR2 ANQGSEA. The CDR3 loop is CSANPWGGRDYGYTF. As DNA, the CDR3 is TGCAGCGCCAACCCTTGGGGGGGGCGGGACTATGGCTACACCTTC. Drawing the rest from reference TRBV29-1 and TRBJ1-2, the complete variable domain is SAVISQKPSRDICQRGTSLTIQCQVDSQVTMMFWYRQQPGQSLTLIATANQGSEATYESGFVIDKFPISRPNLTFSTLTVSNMSPEDSSIYLCSANPWGGRDYGYTFGSGTRLTVV.

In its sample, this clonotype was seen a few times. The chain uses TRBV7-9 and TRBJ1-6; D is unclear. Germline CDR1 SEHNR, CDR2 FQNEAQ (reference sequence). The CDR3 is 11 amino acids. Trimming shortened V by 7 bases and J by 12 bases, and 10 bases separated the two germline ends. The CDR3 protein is CASTHSGPLHF. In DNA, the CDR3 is TGTGCCAGCACCCACTCGGGACCCCTCCACTTT.